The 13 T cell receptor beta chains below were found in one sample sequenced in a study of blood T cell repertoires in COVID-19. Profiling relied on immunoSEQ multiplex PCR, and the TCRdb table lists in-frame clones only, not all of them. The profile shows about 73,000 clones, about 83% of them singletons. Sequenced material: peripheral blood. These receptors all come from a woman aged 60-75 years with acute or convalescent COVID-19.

CDR3 amino acids: CASSTGSSSAIYF. As DNA, the CDR3 is TGTGCCAGTAGTACAGGGTCATCGTCGGCCATATATTTT. The chain is built from TRBV19 and TRBJ1-3; TRBD1 might be the D (5 bases). The CDR3 consists of 13 residues. Germline V gives CDR1 LNHDA, CDR2 SQIVND (reference sequence). Trimming left V 4 bases short and J 11 bases short, with 15 bases between.

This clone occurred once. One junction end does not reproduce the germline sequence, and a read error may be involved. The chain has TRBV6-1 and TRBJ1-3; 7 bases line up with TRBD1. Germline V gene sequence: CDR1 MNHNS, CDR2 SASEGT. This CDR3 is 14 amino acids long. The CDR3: CASSEDRVGNTIYF. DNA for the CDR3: TGTGCCAGCAGCGAAGACAGGGTTGGAAACACCATATATTTT.

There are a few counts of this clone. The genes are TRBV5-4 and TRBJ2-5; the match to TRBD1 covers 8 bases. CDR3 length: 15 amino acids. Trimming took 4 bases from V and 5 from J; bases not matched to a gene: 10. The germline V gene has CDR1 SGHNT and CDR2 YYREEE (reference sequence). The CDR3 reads CASSLRQGWGETQYF. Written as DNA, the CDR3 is TGTGCCAGCAGCCTTCGACAGGGGTGGGGGGAGACCCAGTACTTC.

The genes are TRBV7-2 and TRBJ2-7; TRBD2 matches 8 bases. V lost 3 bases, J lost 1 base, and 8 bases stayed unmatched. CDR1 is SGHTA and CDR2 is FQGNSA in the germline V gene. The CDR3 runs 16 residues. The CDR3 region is CASSLDSRGGSYEQYF. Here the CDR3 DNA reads TGTGCCAGCAGCTTGGACTCCCGCGGGGGGTCCTACGAGCAGTACTTC.

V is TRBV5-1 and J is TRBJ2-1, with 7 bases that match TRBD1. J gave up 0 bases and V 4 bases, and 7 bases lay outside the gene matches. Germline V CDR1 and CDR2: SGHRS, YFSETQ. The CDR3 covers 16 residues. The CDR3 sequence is CASSTRDSSSYNEQFF. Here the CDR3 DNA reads TGCGCCAGCAGCACACGGGACAGTAGCTCCTACAATGAGCAGTTCTTC. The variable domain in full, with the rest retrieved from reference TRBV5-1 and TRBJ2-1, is KAGVTQTPRYLIKTRGQQVTLSCSPISGHRSVSWYQQTPGQGLQFLFEYFSETQRNKGNFPGRFSGRQFSNSRSEMNVSTLELGDSALYLCASSTRDSSSYNEQFFGPGTRLTVL.

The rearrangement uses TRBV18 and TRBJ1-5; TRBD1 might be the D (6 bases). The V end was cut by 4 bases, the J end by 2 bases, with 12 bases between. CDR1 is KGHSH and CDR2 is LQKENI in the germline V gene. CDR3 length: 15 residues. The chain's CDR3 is CASSHGQTGNQPQHF. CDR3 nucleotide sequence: TGTGCCAGCTCACACGGACAGACTGGCAATCAGCCCCAGCATTTT.

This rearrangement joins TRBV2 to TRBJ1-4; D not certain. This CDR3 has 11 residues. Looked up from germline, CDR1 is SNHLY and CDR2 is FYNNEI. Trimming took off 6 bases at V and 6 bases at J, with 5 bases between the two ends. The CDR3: CASRYHEKLFF. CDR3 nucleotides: TGTGCCAGCAGGTATCATGAAAAACTGTTTTTT.

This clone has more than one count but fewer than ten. CDR3 protein: CASSLWTKNTEAFF. The DNA of the CDR3 is TGTGCCAGCAGCTTATGGACAAAGAACACTGAAGCTTTCTTT. The chain recombines TRBV7-9 with TRBJ1-1, with D possibly being TRBD1 (5 bases). Germline V gene sequence: CDR1 SEHNR, CDR2 FQNEAQ (reference sequence). V gave up 2 bases and J gave up 1 base, with 8 bases separating them. CDR3 length: 14 amino acids. The variable domain in full, completed from reference TRBV7-9 and TRBJ1-1, reads DTGVSQNPRHKITKRGQNVTFRCDPISEHNRLYWYRQTLGQGPEFLTYFQNEAQLEKSRLLSDRFSAERPKGSFSTLEIQRTEQGDSAMYLCASSLWTKNTEAFFGQGTRLTVV.

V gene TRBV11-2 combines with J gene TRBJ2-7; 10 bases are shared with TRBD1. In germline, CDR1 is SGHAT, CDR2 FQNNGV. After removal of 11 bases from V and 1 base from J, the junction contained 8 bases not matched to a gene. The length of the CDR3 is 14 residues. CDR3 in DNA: TGTGCCTCACGGAGGGACAGGGGATCCTACGAGCAGTACTTC. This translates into CASRRDRGSYEQYF.

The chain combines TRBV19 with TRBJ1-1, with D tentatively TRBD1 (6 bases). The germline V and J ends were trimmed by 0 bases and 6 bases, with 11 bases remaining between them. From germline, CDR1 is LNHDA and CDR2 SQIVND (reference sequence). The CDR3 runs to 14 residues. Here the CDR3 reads CASSIDTGRAEAFF. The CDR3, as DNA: TGTGCCAGTAGTATAGATACAGGGCGGGCTGAAGCTTTCTTT.

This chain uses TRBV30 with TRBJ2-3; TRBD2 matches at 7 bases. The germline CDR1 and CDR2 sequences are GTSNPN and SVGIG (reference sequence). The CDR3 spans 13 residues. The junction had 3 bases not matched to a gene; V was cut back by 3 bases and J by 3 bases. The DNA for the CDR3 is TGTGCCTGGAGGGAGCGGGGAACAGATACGCAGTATTTT. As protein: CAWRERGTDTQYF.

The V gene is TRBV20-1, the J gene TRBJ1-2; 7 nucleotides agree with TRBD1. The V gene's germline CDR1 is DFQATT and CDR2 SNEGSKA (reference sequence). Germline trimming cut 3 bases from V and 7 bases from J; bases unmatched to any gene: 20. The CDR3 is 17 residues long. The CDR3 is CSASRDPGQNQRGGYTF. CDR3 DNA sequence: TGCAGTGCTAGTCGAGACCCGGGACAGAACCAGAGGGGTGGCTACACCTTC.

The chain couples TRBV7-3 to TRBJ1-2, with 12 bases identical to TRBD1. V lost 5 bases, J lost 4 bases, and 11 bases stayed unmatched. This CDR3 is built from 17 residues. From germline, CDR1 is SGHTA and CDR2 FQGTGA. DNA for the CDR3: TGTGCCAGCAGCCTAGGGGGACAGGGGGCAGTCGGCTATGGCTACACCTTC. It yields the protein CASSLGGQGAVGYGYTF.